This TCR beta chain was sequenced for a study of T-cell memory formation after mild COVID-19. Findings of the study overall: Of the contracting clones, CD4+ ones lay mainly in CM and EM, and CD8+ ones in EMRA. There were some responding clones in pre-infection memory, which suggested that cross-reactive memory had joined.

In regard to this clonotype: Antigen: not known.

Constant-segment primers and 5'RACE yielded cDNA libraries for TCR alpha and TCR beta, each carrying sample barcodes and UMIs. TCRdb called the 5' RACE reads again in MiXCR, with one record for every CDR3 protein. The sample lists 400,000 or so distinct CDR3 sequences, around 18% seen once, with around 8% in the top ten. Specimen: PBMCs or a T cell subset sorted from them (not recorded which). The TCR was taken from an adult woman who had mild COVID-19 (a few samples of this study predate the infection). Cell type and time point are not known.

The CDR3 bases are TGTGCCAGCAGACCGGGTCCCTATAACACTGAAGCTTTCTTT. Translation gives CASRPGPYNTEAFF. V usage is TRBV12-3 or TRBV12-4 and J usage is TRBJ1-1; D not certain. V lost 6 bases and J lost 2, with 13 bases in between. This CDR3 has 14 residues.